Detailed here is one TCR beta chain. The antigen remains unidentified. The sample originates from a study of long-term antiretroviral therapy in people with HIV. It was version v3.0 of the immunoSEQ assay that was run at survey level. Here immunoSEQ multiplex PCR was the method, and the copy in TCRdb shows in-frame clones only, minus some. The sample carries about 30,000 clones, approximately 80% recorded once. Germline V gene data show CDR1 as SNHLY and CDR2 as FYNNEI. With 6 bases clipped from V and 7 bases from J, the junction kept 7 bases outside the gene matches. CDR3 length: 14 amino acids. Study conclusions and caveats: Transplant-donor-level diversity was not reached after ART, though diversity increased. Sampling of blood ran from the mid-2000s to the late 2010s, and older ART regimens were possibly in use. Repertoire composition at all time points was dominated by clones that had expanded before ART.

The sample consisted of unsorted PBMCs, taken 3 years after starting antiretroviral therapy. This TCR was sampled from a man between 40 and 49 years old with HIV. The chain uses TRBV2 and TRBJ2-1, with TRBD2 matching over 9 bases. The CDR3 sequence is CASREMTSGNEQFF. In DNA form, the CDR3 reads TGTGCCAGCAGAGAAATGACTAGCGGTAATGAGCAGTTCTTC.